Included here is one T cell receptor (beta chain) sequence, with context. Antigen specificity is unknown. The data were taken from a study of a mutant IDH1 vaccine in newly diagnosed glioma. Study-level background: Sex distribution of treated patients was about 62% male and roughly 40% female; mean age was around 40 years. Most had both radiotherapy and temozolomide beforehand; others had only one.

Study-wide points: The vaccine induced immune responses, and these occurred in over 90% of patients.

Germline CDR1 MGHRA, CDR2 YSYEKL. V shed 1 base and J shed 6 bases, with 9 bases lying between them. This CDR3 is 13 amino acids long. Clones were read by immunoSEQ multiplex PCR, and TCRdb kept only the in-frame ones, dropping some. The sample shows about 30,000 clones, roughly 87% of them seen only once. Time point here: baseline, week 1 (first vaccination visit). Treatment in this sample: pre-vaccination baseline after standard-of-care therapy. Patients carried new grade 3 or 4 IDH1-mutant astrocytomas lacking nuclear ATRX. The chain joins TRBV4-1 to TRBJ1-2; D perhaps matches TRBD1 (5 bases). The input for sequencing was PBMCs, taken from a glioma patient treated with radiotherapy, temozolomide or both. This clonotype was obtained from a man younger than 45 with glioma. DNA of the CDR3: TGCGCCAGCAGCCAAGTAATAGGGGATGGCTACACCTTC. This sequence encodes CASSQVIGDGYTF.